There are a few counts of the clone carrying this T cell receptor delta chain. The protein recorded in TCRdb matches a much larger clone and deviates from this DNA's translation at residue 7, suggesting a read error; the protein here is obtained by translating the DNA. This record belongs to a study of gamma-delta T cells after stem cell transplantation. CDR1 is TVYSNPD and CDR2 is GDNSRS in the germline V gene (reference sequence). The ends lost 1 base at V and 0 bases at J; junction bases unmatched: 23. This CDR3 contains 20 residues. TCRdb ran CATT on the RT-PCR reads. The table records about 15,000 delta-chain clones, 9% to 9.5% of them present only once.

The V call is TRDV3, the J call TRDJ1; TRDD3 agrees at 7 bases. What was sequenced was gamma-delta T cells. This clonotype originated in a human donor. It is not recorded whose cells these are; they may come from a transplant donor. The CDR3 DNA reads TGTGCCTTTATGCACGGAGATGGGGTTTTTGGGGGACTTTACACCGATAAACTCATCTTT. This encodes CAFMHGDGVFGGLYTDKLIF.